These 9 T cell receptor beta chains came from one sample sequenced in a study of T cells in Graves' hyperthyroidism and ophthalmopathy. There were TCR beta CDR3 regions amplified from RNA transcripts. Using the HTBI primer set, a first-round RT-PCR was run on the TCR CDR3. TCRdb used MiXCR to reprocess the multiplex PCR reads, holding one entry per CDR3 protein. The table includes roughly 650,000 distinct CDR3 sequences, roughly a sixth detected once. Material: blood. These TCRs come from a woman aged 40 to 55 with Graves' ophthalmopathy.

This clonotype was recorded once. Being one base from a much bigger clone, this may be a read error. This rearrangement joins TRBV20-1 to TRBJ1-3, with TRBD1 as a possible D gene (5 bases). The CDR3 spans 17 residues. V was pared by 5 bases and J by 0 bases, with 20 bases between. CDR1 DFQATT and CDR2 SNEGSKA come from the germline V gene (reference sequence). CDR3 region: CSAGAGGVTFSGNTIYF. Written as DNA, the CDR3 is TGCAGTGCTGGAGCAGGAGGGGTTACCTTCTCTGGAAACACCATATATTTT.

The chain combines TRBV15 with TRBJ2-5, with 7 bases matching TRBD2. Germline values: CDR1 LNHNV, CDR2 YYDKDF (reference sequence). The V segment lost 2 bases and the J segment 2 bases; nucleotides outside the gene matches: 5. This CDR3 contains 15 residues. The CDR3 DNA follows: TGTGCCACCAGCAGACCCGGACTAGAACAAGAGACCCAGTACTTC. As protein: CATSRPGLEQETQYF.

This clonotype was counted at least ten times. This chain links TRBV30 with TRBJ2-7, with 9 bases aligning to TRBD2. The junction had 8 bases not matched to a gene; V was cut back by 0 bases and J by 5 bases. In germline, CDR1 is GTSNPN, CDR2 SVGIG (reference sequence). The CDR3 runs 15 residues. The DNA of the CDR3 is TGTGCCTGGAGTGTAGGGGTAGCGGGAGCTCACGAGCAGTACTTC. Protein sequence: CAWSVGVAGAHEQYF.

This clonotype came up many times. The CDR3 loop reads CASSPGWPMNTEAFF. In DNA, the CDR3 is TGTGCCAGCAGCCCAGGGTGGCCGATGAACACTGAAGCTTTCTTT. The V call is TRBV12-3 or TRBV12-4, the J call TRBJ1-1; possible D gene TRBD1, 5 bases. This CDR3 region has 15 residues. Trimming took 6 bases from V and 0 from J, leaving 14 bases between them.

This clonotype has at least ten counts. The gene calls are TRBV11-3 and TRBJ2-7; D not certain. Germline assignment: CDR1 SGHNT and CDR2 YENEEA. This CDR3 is built from 11 residues. V was shortened by 3 bases and J by 4 bases, with 4 bases between the two germline ends. Here the CDR3 reads CASSFPYEQYF. CDR3 bases: TGTGCCAGCAGCTTTCCGTACGAGCAGTACTTC.

This chain links TRBV5-1 with TRBJ2-1; TRBD2 agrees at 7 bases. Germline values: CDR1 SGHRS, CDR2 YFSETQ. The J segment lost 0 bases and the V segment lost 6 bases, leaving 3 bases of the junction unmatched. There are 14 residues in the CDR3. The CDR3 loop reads CASTGGSSYNEQFF. The CDR3 nucleotides are TGCGCCAGCACGGGCGGGAGCTCCTACAATGAGCAGTTCTTC.

This chain connects TRBV28 to TRBJ1-2, with D maybe TRBD1 (6 bases). CDR1 is MDHEN and CDR2 is SYDVKM in the germline V gene. Trimming removed 2 bases from V and 6 bases from J, with 10 bases in between. CDR3 length equals 13 residues. CDR3 nucleotide sequence: TGTGCCAGCAGTTTAAACAGGGTGAATGGCTACACCTTC. Protein: CASSLNRVNGYTF.

This clonotype occurred many times. V usage is TRBV3-1 and J usage is TRBJ2-7; 8 bases fit TRBD1. Per germline, CDR1 LGHDT and CDR2 YNNKEL (reference sequence). The CDR3 runs to 12 residues. J gave up 6 bases and V 6 bases, and 4 bases lay outside the gene matches. This chain's CDR3 is CASSRTGGEQYF. Here the CDR3 DNA reads TGTGCCAGCAGTCGAACAGGGGGCGAGCAGTACTTC.

The table lists this clonotype with many counts. V usage is TRBV7-3 and J usage is TRBJ2-5; 7 nucleotides match TRBD2. The CDR3 consists of 16 residues. V dropped 2 bases and J dropped 5; count of bases not matched to a gene: 11. CDR1 and CDR2 from the germline V gene are SGHTA and FQGTGA. The CDR3 DNA follows: TGTGCCAGCAGCTTAGACGGGAGGCTAAAGGGGGAGACCCAGTACTTC. It yields the protein CASSLDGRLKGETQYF.